These T cell receptor beta chains were read from a single sample in a study of blood T cells in healthy people across ages. Each CDR3 protein gets one entry after TCRdb re-called the 5' RACE reads with MiXCR. The table includes about 970,000 distinct CDR3 sequences, 51% detected once. Sequenced material: blood. Receptors originate from a woman aged 60 to 75 in good health. The CDR3 runs from the conserved cysteine through the conserved F or W. The D gene is left open where the match is weak. The size of a clone is reported for some rows only, either as once, few or many, or as a class for expanded clones.

v_gene	d_gene	abundance	j_gene	CDR3aa	CDR3nt
TRBV3-1	NA	NA	TRBJ2-1	CASSQVSGDEQFF	TGTGCCAGCAGCCAAGTTTCGGGCGATGAGCAGTTCTTC
TRBV28	TRBD1	NA	TRBJ2-6	CASRPQGAGANVLTF	TGTGCCAGCAGGCCACAGGGGGCTGGGGCCAACGTCCTGACTTTC
TRBV7-8	NA	few	TRBJ2-7	CASSPARGGSYEQYF	TGTGCCAGCAGCCCGGCCAGGGGTGGGTCCTACGAGCAGTACTTC
TRBV19	NA	few	TRBJ2-1	CASSSQNNEQFF	TGTGCCAGTAGTTCTCAGAACAATGAGCAGTTCTTC
TRBV2	NA	NA	TRBJ1-1	CASRAGQAFF	TGTGCCAGCAGGGCCGGGCAAGCTTTCTTT
TRBV28	NA	few	TRBJ2-6	CASSLPIGANVLTF	TGTGCCAGCAGTTTACCCATAGGGGCCAACGTCCTGACTTTC
TRBV20-1	NA	few	TRBJ2-5	CSVSRAQETQYF	TGCAGTGTATCCAGGGCGCAAGAGACCCAGTACTTC
TRBV5-1	NA	few	TRBJ2-7	CASSFGTNEQYF	TGCGCCAGCAGTTTCGGAACCAACGAGCAGTACTTC
TRBV18	NA	NA	TRBJ2-3	CASSPELTGRWDTDTQYF	TGTGCCAGCTCACCAGAACTTACGGGCCGATGGGACACAGATACGCAGTATTTT
TRBV5-1	NA	NA	TRBJ2-3	CASSLGPTGNTQYF	TGCGCCAGCAGCTTAGGACCAACCGGAAATACGCAGTATTTT
TRBV9	NA	few	TRBJ2-2	CASSVEGRGTGELFF	TGTGCCAGCAGCGTGGAGGGGAGGGGGACCGGGGAGCTGTTTTTT
TRBV27	NA	NA	TRBJ1-4	CASSPIGGRNEKLFF	TGTGCCAGCAGCCCTATCGGTGGGAGAAATGAAAAACTGTTTTTT
TRBV11-2	TRBD2	NA	TRBJ2-3	CASSLAGGFLDTQYF	TGTGCCAGCAGCTTAGCGGGAGGCTTTTTAGATACGCAGTATTTT
TRBV12-3/TRBV12-4	NA	many	TRBJ2-5	CASSPLGTLRETQYF	TGTGCCAGCAGTCCCCTAGGAACTCTTCGGGAGACCCAGTACTTC
TRBV7-2	NA	few	TRBJ2-7	CASSLVSSMPYEQYF	TGTGCCAGCAGCTTAGTTTCTAGTATGCCCTACGAGCAGTACTTC
TRBV6-2/TRBV6-3	NA	NA	TRBJ2-2	CASRPHGNTGELFF	TGTGCCAGCAGACCCCATGGTAACACCGGGGAGCTGTTTTTT
TRBV24-1	NA	NA	TRBJ2-3	CATSGAQGGPDTQYF	TGTGCCACCAGTGGAGCACAGGGTGGCCCAGATACGCAGTATTTT
TRBV20-1	TRBD2	NA	TRBJ2-1	CSEMGLAANEQFF	TGCAGTGAAATGGGTCTAGCGGCGAATGAGCAGTTCTTC
TRBV4-2	NA	NA	TRBJ2-3	CASSSGEVATDTQYF	TGTGCCAGCAGCTCAGGTGAAGTAGCCACAGATACGCAGTATTTT
TRBV7-2	NA	many	TRBJ2-7	CASSSGFYEQYF	TGTGCCAGCAGCTCAGGGTTCTACGAGCAGTACTTC
TRBV5-1	NA	NA	TRBJ1-1	CASSSLQGSTTGAFF	TGCGCCAGCAGCTCTTTACAGGGTTCGACTACTGGAGCTTTCTTT
TRBV20-1	NA	few	TRBJ1-5	CSARDPAGGNQPQHF	TGCAGTGCTAGAGATCCGGCCGGGGGAAATCAGCCCCAGCATTTT
TRBV20-1	NA	NA	TRBJ1-4	CSAVRIAEKLFF	TGCAGTGCTGTCCGGATAGCCGAAAAACTGTTTTTT
TRBV7-7	NA	NA	TRBJ2-5	CASSRGTAPGETQYF	TGTGCCAGCAGCCGCGGGACAGCTCCTGGGGAGACCCAGTACTTC
TRBV29-1	TRBD1	NA	TRBJ1-1	CRALPPGGATEAFF	TGCAGAGCCCTCCCTCCAGGGGGTGCTACTGAAGCTTTCTTT
TRBV5-6	NA	few	TRBJ1-2	CASSPGSQTGYTF	TGTGCCAGCAGCCCGGGGTCTCAAACGGGCTACACCTTC
TRBV6-1	TRBD1	few	TRBJ2-7	CASSRGSRGFPRYEQYF	TGTGCCAGCAGCAGGGGGAGTAGGGGCTTCCCCCGGTACGAGCAGTACTTC
TRBV7-2	TRBD2	NA	TRBJ2-7	CASSLPPGLRTSHSYEQYF	TGTGCCAGCAGCTTACCACCGGGGCTGAGGACTAGCCACTCCTACGAGCAGTACTTC
TRBV6-1	NA	NA	TRBJ2-3	CASVLGSTDTQYF	TGTGCCAGCGTCTTGGGGAGCACAGATACGCAGTATTTT
TRBV13	NA	few	TRBJ2-5	CASSLGNWEETQYF	TGTGCCAGCAGCTTAGGAAACTGGGAAGAGACCCAGTACTTC
TRBV6-5	NA	NA	TRBJ2-5	CASSWAGHLQETQYF	TGTGCCAGCAGTTGGGCGGGCCACCTCCAAGAGACCCAGTACTTC
TRBV28	TRBD1	NA	TRBJ1-6	CASTTMGQGGSPLHF	TGTGCCAGCACTACCATGGGACAGGGTGGATCACCCCTCCACTTT
TRBV25-1	TRBD2	few	TRBJ2-5	CASSESRLAGVRETQYF	TGTGCCAGCAGTGAATCGAGGCTAGCGGGAGTACGAGAGACCCAGTACTTC
TRBV6-2/TRBV6-3	NA	NA	TRBJ2-5	CASSPDSILYQETQYF	TGTGCCAGCAGCCCTGACTCGATTCTATACCAAGAGACCCAGTACTTC
TRBV6-2/TRBV6-3	TRBD2	few	TRBJ2-2	CASRTSGTGELFF	TGTGCCAGCAGGACTAGCGGCACCGGGGAGCTGTTTTTT
TRBV4-1	NA	NA	TRBJ2-3	CASSQVPSVVDTQYF	TGCGCCAGCAGCCAAGTTCCTAGCGTGGTGGATACGCAGTATTTT
TRBV20-1	TRBD2	once	TRBJ2-1	CSAERLAGYNEQFF	TGCAGTGCGGAACGACTAGCGGGGTACAATGAGCAGTTCTTC
TRBV12-3/TRBV12-4	TRBD1	NA	TRBJ2-7	CASSRDRGLVGGQYF	TGTGCCAGCAGCAGGGACAGGGGATTGGTAGGCGGGCAGTACTTC
TRBV3-1	NA	NA	TRBJ2-4	CASSQAPEKNIQYF	TGTGCCAGCAGCCAAGCCCCCGAAAAAAACATTCAGTACTTC
TRBV3-1	NA	NA	TRBJ2-2	CASSYTRASPGELFF	TGTGCCAGCAGCTATACGCGGGCTAGCCCCGGGGAGCTGTTTTTT
TRBV12-3/TRBV12-4	NA	NA	TRBJ1-2	CTSSLKGDYGYTF	TGTACCAGCAGTTTAAAGGGGGACTATGGCTACACCTTC
TRBV2	TRBD1	few	TRBJ2-7	CASSVSGQALRGQYF	TGTGCCAGCAGTGTGTCCGGACAGGCCCTACGGGGGCAGTACTTC
TRBV12-3/TRBV12-4	NA	NA	TRBJ1-2	CASSPGVYGYTF	TGTGCCAGCAGCCCGGGAGTCTATGGCTACACCTTC
TRBV12-3/TRBV12-4	TRBD1	NA	TRBJ2-1	CASSFGTGGIYNEQFF	TGTGCCAGCAGTTTTGGGACAGGGGGGATTTACAATGAGCAGTTCTTC
TRBV11-1	NA	NA	TRBJ2-3	CASSSPTHTDTQYF	TGTGCCAGCAGCTCGCCAACCCACACAGATACGCAGTATTTT
TRBV7-2	TRBD2	few	TRBJ2-7	CASSSGLAANYEQYF	TGTGCCAGCAGCTCGGGACTAGCGGCGAACTACGAGCAGTACTTC
TRBV27	NA	NA	TRBJ1-1	CASSWGTLNTEAFF	TGTGCCAGCAGTTGGGGGACCCTTAACACTGAAGCTTTCTTT
TRBV6-2/TRBV6-3	TRBD2	few	TRBJ2-1	CASSTRGTSGNEQFF	TGTGCCAGCAGTACCAGGGGGACTAGCGGCAATGAGCAGTTCTTC
TRBV5-1	NA	NA	TRBJ2-5	CASAYLGGQETQYF	TGCGCCAGCGCTTATTTGGGAGGCCAAGAGACCCAGTACTTC
TRBV6-2/TRBV6-3	TRBD1	NA	TRBJ2-7	CASSVPGDRETYEQYF	TGTGCCAGCAGCGTACCAGGCGACAGGGAAACCTACGAGCAGTACTTC
TRBV7-2	NA	NA	TRBJ2-5	CASRREGQTQYF	TGTGCCAGCAGACGCGAGGGGCAGACCCAGTACTTC
TRBV4-1	TRBD1	NA	TRBJ2-1	CASSQQGVQDNEQFF	TGCGCCAGCAGCCAACAGGGGGTACAGGACAATGAGCAGTTCTTC
TRBV7-2	TRBD2	once	TRBJ2-3	CASSRDYLSTDTQYF	TGTGCCAGCAGCCGGGACTACCTAAGCACAGATACGCAGTATTTT
TRBV7-9	TRBD1	NA	TRBJ1-5	CASSDQGAGQPQHF	TGTGCCAGCAGCGACCAGGGGGCGGGGCAGCCCCAGCATTTT
TRBV27	NA	NA	TRBJ2-6	CASSSLSASGANVLTF	TGTGCCAGCAGTAGCCTATCTGCCTCTGGGGCCAACGTCCTGACTTTC
TRBV27	NA	many	TRBJ2-7	CASSSTYEQYF	TGTGCCAGCAGCTCTACCTACGAGCAGTACTTC
TRBV5-1	NA	NA	TRBJ2-1	CASRPQPGVPNNEQFF	TGCGCCAGCAGACCTCAACCGGGTGTGCCAAACAATGAGCAGTTCTTC
TRBV7-2	NA	NA	TRBJ2-7	CASSVEGVNEQYF	TGTGCCAGCAGCGTGGAGGGAGTGAACGAGCAGTACTTC